One and the same sample provided the 15 T cell receptor beta chains below, sequenced in a study of graft-versus-host responses after intestinal transplantation. The data were produced by immunoSEQ multiplex PCR, yet TCRdb's version contains in-frame clones alone and is incomplete. Altogether approximately 93,000 clones are present, approximately 90% being singletons, with the ten largest covering around 0.07%. Their antigen targets remain unknown. The sample was unstimulated CD8+ T cells sorted from spleen or lymph node cells, taken before transplant. The receptors originated from a human donor who was the organ donor for an intestinal transplant.

The CDR3 protein is CASSQEIGGVSTDTQYF. The DNA for the CDR3 is TGCGCCAGCAGCCAAGAAATCGGCGGAGTAAGCACAGATACGCAGTATTTT. This chain connects TRBV4-1 to TRBJ2-3; D gene uncertain. Trimming took 0 bases from V and 0 from J, leaving 13 bases between them. Looked up from germline, CDR1 is MGHRA and CDR2 is YSYEKL. This CDR3 region has 17 residues.

The rearrangement links TRBV6-5 to TRBJ1-6; D not certain. The CDR3 is 11 residues long. CDR1 and CDR2 from the germline V gene are MNHEY and SVGAGI. V was shortened by 11 bases and J by 11 bases, with 13 bases between the two germline ends. The CDR3 spells CASGERPPLHF. The CDR3 DNA reads as TGTGCCTCTGGGGAGCGTCCACCCCTCCACTTT.

The chain links TRBV15 to TRBJ1-1; D possibly corresponds to TRBD1 (5 bases). This CDR3 region has 12 residues. Looked up from germline, CDR1 is LNHNV and CDR2 is YYDKDF (reference sequence). V was shortened by 1 base and J by 11 bases, with 11 bases between the two germline ends. CDR3 in amino acids: CATSRGTPEAFF. The CDR3 nucleotides are TGTGCCACCAGCAGAGGGACACCGGAGGCTTTCTTT.

V is TRBV21-1 and J is TRBJ1-3. TRBV21-1 is flagged as a pseudogene. The CDR3 is 17 residues long. As DNA, the CDR3 is TGTGCCAGCAGCAGCCCCGGGGACTCCCTGAATGGAAACACCATATATTTT. It encodes CASSSPGDSLNGNTIYF.

The gene calls are TRBV11-2 and TRBJ1-2; the D is unclear. V lost 2 bases and J lost 4, with 17 bases in between. CDR1 is SGHAT, CDR2 FQNNGV, per germline. CDR3 size: 16 residues. In nucleotides, the CDR3 is TGTGCCAGCAGCTTACATCATGTGCCTTGGCTCTATGGCTACACCTTC. This sequence encodes CASSLHHVPWLYGYTF.

V is TRBV7-8 and J is TRBJ2-7, with 8 bases fitting TRBD1. The V gene's germline CDR1 is SGHVS and CDR2 FQNEAQ. The CDR3 is 13 residues long. The trim removed 4 bases at V and 5 bases at J, leaving 4 bases unmatched. The chain's CDR3 is CASSSDRGHEQYF. CDR3 nucleotides: TGTGCCAGCAGCTCCGACAGGGGCCACGAGCAGTACTTC.

This rearrangement joins TRBV25-1 to TRBJ1-4, with D possibly TRBD1 on 6 matching bases. The V gene lost 6 bases and the J gene lost 12 bases, with 11 bases spanning the gap. CDR1 and CDR2 (germline): MGHDK, SYGVNS. The CDR3 contains 11 residues. The CDR3 DNA follows: TGTGCCAGCAGATTGGACAGTCAACTGTTTTTT. Its translation is CASRLDSQLFF.

The V call is TRBV28, the J call TRBJ2-7, with D possibly TRBD1 on 5 matching bases. Germline V gene sequence: CDR1 MDHEN, CDR2 SYDVKM. The CDR3 has 15 residues. V was shortened by 6 bases and J by 2 bases, with 17 bases between the two germline ends. The CDR3 nucleotides read TGTGCCAGCAGCCCTGTAACAGGCACCACCTACGAGCAGTACTTC. It specifies CASSPVTGTTYEQYF.

V gene TRBV5-1 combines with J gene TRBJ1-4, with D unresolved. V was pared by 2 bases and J by 1 base, with 12 bases between. Per the germline V gene, CDR1 is SGHRS and CDR2 is YFSETQ. There are 16 residues in the CDR3. This CDR3 is CASSLTAVETNEKLFF. CDR3 DNA: TGCGCCAGCAGCTTAACAGCAGTGGAAACTAATGAAAAACTGTTTTTT. Combining the CDR3 with reference TRBV5-1 and TRBJ1-4 gives the whole variable domain KAGVTQTPRYLIKTRGQQVTLSCSPISGHRSVSWYQQTPGQGLQFLFEYFSETQRNKGNFPGRFSGRQFSNSRSEMNVSTLELGDSALYLCASSLTAVETNEKLFFGSGTQLSVL.

The genes are TRBV6-5 and TRBJ1-2, with D possibly being TRBD1 (5 bases). CDR1 MNHEY and CDR2 SVGAGI come from the germline V gene. The CDR3 is 15 amino acids. The V end lost 3 bases, the J end lost 3 bases, and 14 bases lay between the germline ends. CDR3 in DNA: TGTGCCAGCAGTTATTCAGAACAGGAATACTATGGCTACACCTTC. Encoded protein: CASSYSEQEYYGYTF.

This clone was counted a single time. The chain couples TRBV30 to TRBJ1-6, with D hard to call. CDR3 size: 13 residues. CDR1 and CDR2 from the germline V gene are GTSNPN and SVGIG (reference sequence). Trimming took off 4 bases at V and 4 bases at J, with 8 bases between the two ends. For the CDR3, the DNA is TGTGCCTGGACCGGGATATATAATTCACCCCTCCACTTT. Protein: CAWTGIYNSPLHF.

V is TRBV23-1 and J is TRBJ1-5, with 10 nucleotides matching TRBD1. TRBV23-1 is sorted into the ORF group, with uncertain function. There are 21 residues in the CDR3. The V gene end was trimmed by 1 base and the J gene end by 2 bases; junction bases not matched to a gene: 17. CDR3 sequence: CASSQWGDRGTPTSRNQPQHF. The CDR3 DNA follows: TGCGCCAGCAGTCAATGGGGGGACAGGGGAACCCCTACCTCGCGCAATCAGCCCCAGCATTTT.

The gene calls are TRBV4-1 and TRBJ2-2, with TRBD1 identical over 7 bases. With V trimmed by 0 bases and J by 0 bases, 10 bases remained unmatched. The CDR3 sequence is 19 residues long. Germline V lookup: CDR1 MGHRA, CDR2 YSYEKL. CDR3 bases: TGCGCCAGCAGCCAAGATAAAACCCGGGACAGAGCGAACACCGGGGAGCTGTTTTTT. Translation: CASSQDKTRDRANTGELFF.

This clone showed up just a few times. This chain links TRBV5-1 with TRBJ1-4; TRBD1 agrees at 9 bases. Germline V gene sequence: CDR1 SGHRS, CDR2 YFSETQ. This CDR3 region has 16 residues. With 4 bases clipped from V and 5 bases from J, the junction kept 9 bases outside the gene matches. CDR3 sequence (DNA): TGCGCCAGCAGCATTGGGACAGGGACAGAGAATGAAAAACTGTTTTTT. Translating it yields CASSIGTGTENEKLFF.

This clone was found once. The genes are TRBV27 and TRBJ2-1, with 9 positions matching TRBD2. Germline values: CDR1 MNHEY, CDR2 SMNVEV (reference sequence). V dropped 0 bases and J dropped 0; count of bases not matched to a gene: 3. The CDR3 has 17 residues. DNA for the CDR3: TGTGCCAGCAGTTTATCGTTAGCGGGAGTCTCCTACAATGAGCAGTTCTTC. Protein product: CASSLSLAGVSYNEQFF.